This paragraph covers one T cell receptor (beta chain) sequence. This CDR3 spans 14 amino acids. Germline values: CDR1 SGHNT, CDR2 YYREEE (reference sequence). V lost 0 bases, J lost 9 bases, and 13 bases lay in between. The data are from a study of shared clonotypes between healthy human individuals. Study background: The composition of the donors was two women and a few men aged 18 to 49.

The protocol was immunoSEQ multiplex PCR, while the TCRdb copy is restricted to in-frame clones and leaves out a portion. This sample has fewer than 650,000 clones, with around three quarters found just once. Sequenced material: PBMCs. The chain employs TRBV5-4 and TRBJ2-4, with D maybe TRBD2 (6 bases). This sequence originates from a middle-aged woman in good health. Some clones in this sample may be carry-over from other donors' samples. In DNA form, the CDR3 reads TGTGCCAGCAGCTTGGGACAGCTCGGGAGCATTCAGTACTTC. The encoded protein is CASSLGQLGSIQYF.